These 23 T cell receptor beta chains were all obtained from the same sample, sequenced in a study of early T cells in non-severe SARS-CoV-2 infection. A single record per CDR3 protein comes from TCRdb applying MiXCR to the 5' RACE reads. The sample carries about 130,000 distinct CDR3 sequences, about 15% recorded once. Sequencing used whole blood. The source of these receptors is an adult who was a healthcare worker with PCR-confirmed SARS-CoV-2 infection or an uninfected control (not recorded which).

This clonotype was detected a few times. CDR3 residues: CASSSRQGNSPLHF. The CDR3 region has the DNA TGCGCCAGCAGCTCCCGACAGGGGAACTCACCCCTCCACTTT. This chain uses TRBV5-1 with TRBJ1-6, with 8 positions matching TRBD1. This CDR3 has 14 residues. V lost 3 bases to trimming and J lost 10 bases; unmatched junction nucleotides: 6. Germline V lookup: CDR1 SGHRS, CDR2 YFSETQ.

In DNA, the CDR3 is TGCAGCGCCGGAATGCACACTGAAGCTTTCTTT. This codes for CSAGMHTEAFF. The rearrangement joins TRBV29-1 to TRBJ1-1; D is uncertain. The CDR3 runs to 11 residues. V dropped 7 bases and J dropped 3 bases, with 9 bases sitting between them. CDR1 and CDR2 (germline): SQVTM, ANQGSEA.

This clonotype has more than one count but fewer than ten. The rearrangement uses TRBV5-1 and TRBJ2-3; 10 bases agree with TRBD2. There are 16 residues in the CDR3. V was clipped by 4 bases and J by 2 bases; unmatched bases: 7. The germline gives CDR1 SGHRS, CDR2 YFSETQ. CDR3 nucleotide sequence: TGCGCCAGCAGCCAAAGCGGGGGGGCGAACACAGATACGCAGTATTTT. Its translation is CASSQSGGANTDTQYF.

The CDR3 DNA reads as TGTGCCAGCAGTCCCACTTCCGGGACCTCAAACTCTGGAAACACCATATATTTT. It yields the protein CASSPTSGTSNSGNTIYF. The gene calls are TRBV6-2 or TRBV6-3 and TRBJ1-3; perhaps TRBD1 as D (5 bases). Looked up from germline, CDR1 is MNHEY and CDR2 is SVGEGT. V was cut by 5 bases and J by 0 bases, with 20 bases left in between. This CDR3 has 18 residues.

The genes are TRBV7-3 and TRBJ2-7; no definite D call. The germline V gene encodes CDR1 SGHTA and CDR2 FQGTGA. Trimming took off 5 bases at V and 6 bases at J, with 14 bases between the two ends. This CDR3 has 13 amino acids. Here the CDR3 reads CASSQVPAGEQYF. The CDR3 coding sequence is TGTGCCAGCAGCCAAGTTCCAGCCGGCGAGCAGTACTTC.

This clonotype was observed once. The J gene is TRBJ1-1, the V gene TRBV5-1; 7 positions agree with TRBD1. The CDR3 spans 14 residues. Losses at the gene ends were 3 bases for V and 4 bases for J; bases not matched to a gene: 6. Germline V gives CDR1 SGHRS, CDR2 YFSETQ. The CDR3 protein is CASSWSTGPTEAFF. CDR3 DNA: TGCGCCAGCAGCTGGTCGACAGGGCCCACTGAAGCTTTCTTT. The full variable domain, in which reference TRBV5-1 and TRBJ1-1 provide the parts outside the CDR3, is KAGVTQTPRYLIKTRGQQVTLSCSPISGHRSVSWYQQTPGQGLQFLFEYFSETQRNKGNFPGRFSGRQFSNSRSEMNVSTLELGDSALYLCASSWSTGPTEAFFGQGTRLTVV.

This chain joins TRBV4-2 and TRBJ2-2, with D possibly matching TRBD1 (5 bases). Germline V gene sequence: CDR1 LGHNA, CDR2 YNFKEQ. V lost 5 bases, J lost 3 bases, and 16 bases lay in between. This CDR3 comprises 16 residues. CDR3 sequence: CASSRNTDSYTGELFF. CDR3 nucleotides: TGTGCCAGCAGCAGGAATACCGACAGTTACACCGGGGAGCTGTTTTTT.

The chain combines TRBV5-1 with TRBJ1-1; D unclear. CDR3 length: 14 residues. The V gene lost 1 base and the J gene lost 1 base, with 8 bases spanning the gap. Germline CDR1 reads SGHRS; CDR2 reads YFSETQ. The CDR3 DNA follows: TGCGCCAGCAGCTTGACGTATTCGAACACTGAAGCTTTCTTT. Translated: CASSLTYSNTEAFF.

This chain uses TRBV29-1 with TRBJ2-1; D is unclear. Per germline, CDR1 SQVTM and CDR2 ANQGSEA. The CDR3 length is 14 residues. The CDR3 protein is CSVRGVKSYNEQFF. The DNA for the CDR3 is TGCAGTGTCAGAGGTGTGAAGTCCTACAATGAGCAGTTCTTC.

The chain uses TRBV20-1 and TRBJ2-1, with 9 bases aligning to TRBD2. Germline CDR1 DFQATT, CDR2 SNEGSKA (reference sequence). The CDR3 sequence is 15 residues long. V shed 6 bases, J shed 5 bases, and the junction held 11 bases outside the gene matches. The CDR3 spells CSAMAPGLAHNEQFF. The CDR3 coding sequence is TGCAGTGCAATGGCCCCGGGACTAGCTCACAATGAGCAGTTCTTC.

The chain joins TRBV6-2 or TRBV6-3 to TRBJ2-1, with 7 bases aligning to TRBD2. In germline, CDR1 is MNHEY, CDR2 SVGEGT. Trimming cost V 8 bases and J 1 base; bases outside gene matches: 5. This CDR3 contains 14 residues. CDR3 sequence reads: CASSTGGSYNEQFF. The CDR3 DNA sequence: TGTGCCAGCTCTACCGGGGGGTCCTACAATGAGCAGTTCTTC.

This clonotype was seen many times. The V call is TRBV2, the J call TRBJ1-2, with unresolved D. CDR1 SNHLY and CDR2 FYNNEI come from the germline V gene. CDR3 length equals 14 residues. V was clipped by 1 base and J by 9 bases, with 15 bases between them. The CDR3 sequence: CASSEGIAARRYTF. As DNA, the CDR3 is TGTGCCAGCAGTGAAGGGATCGCAGCCCGACGCTACACCTTC.

This chain uses TRBV6-6 with TRBJ2-5; TRBD2 matches at 11 bases. The V gene end was trimmed by 6 bases and the J gene end by 0 bases; junction bases not matched to a gene: 6. There are 16 residues in the CDR3. Germline CDR1 reads MNHNY; CDR2 reads SVGAGI (reference sequence). The CDR3 DNA follows: TGTGCCAGCAGCCGCGGGACTAGCGGTTACCAAGAGACCCAGTACTTC. Translation gives CASSRGTSGYQETQYF.

This clonotype appeared a few times. V is TRBV19 and J is TRBJ2-7, with a possible D match to TRBD1 (5 bases). Germline-derived CDR1 and CDR2 are LNHDA and SQIVND (reference sequence). The CDR3 is 13 amino acids. The V gene lost 3 bases and the J gene lost 2 bases, with 8 bases spanning the gap. DNA for the CDR3: TGTGCCAGTAGTATCGACAGAACCTACGAGCAGTACTTC. This translates into CASSIDRTYEQYF.

The chain is built from TRBV4-1 and TRBJ2-1; 8 bases match TRBD1. The CDR3 length is 14 residues. Germline V gene sequence: CDR1 MGHRA, CDR2 YSYEKL. V gave up 1 base and J gave up 6 bases; unmatched junction bases: 2. The CDR3 reads CASSQGQGTNEQFF. DNA for the CDR3: TGCGCCAGCAGCCAAGGACAGGGGACCAATGAGCAGTTCTTC.

This clonotype has a handful of counts. V usage is TRBV4-1 and J usage is TRBJ1-4, with a tentative D call TRBD1 (5 bases). V lost 1 base and J lost 10, with 16 bases in between. Looked up from germline, CDR1 is MGHRA and CDR2 is YSYEKL. This CDR3 has 15 residues. The CDR3 bases are TGCGCCAGCAGCCAAGGAATACTGCCCGGGGGAAAACTGTTTTTT. This encodes CASSQGILPGGKLFF.

The V gene is TRBV7-9, the J gene TRBJ2-7; D gene unclear. The length of the CDR3 is 14 residues. Trimming pared 5 bases from V and 1 base from J, leaving 12 bases between. Germline assignment: CDR1 SEHNR and CDR2 FQNEAQ (reference sequence). In DNA, the CDR3 is TGTGCCAGCAGCCAGGACCCCGATTCCTACGAGCAGTACTTC. Translating it yields CASSQDPDSYEQYF. The whole variable domain, filled in from reference TRBV7-9 and TRBJ2-7, reads DTGVSQNPRHKITKRGQNVTFRCDPISEHNRLYWYRQTLGQGPEFLTYFQNEAQLEKSRLLSDRFSAERPKGSFSTLEIQRTEQGDSAMYLCASSQDPDSYEQYFGPGTRLTVT.

Only a few counts were recorded for this clonotype. The V and J genes are TRBV19 and TRBJ2-1; D may be TRBD1 (5 bases). The CDR3 is 15 amino acids. The germline CDR1 and CDR2 sequences are LNHDA and SQIVND (reference sequence). The V gene lost 6 bases and the J gene lost 2 bases, with 14 bases spanning the gap. CDR3 protein: CASRPQGGAYNEQFF. The CDR3, as DNA: TGTGCCAGTAGACCCCAGGGTGGGGCCTACAATGAGCAGTTCTTC.

The chain combines TRBV13 with TRBJ1-4; 8 nucleotides align to TRBD1. V dropped 4 bases and J dropped 6; count of bases not matched to a gene: 4. Germline lookup yields CDR1 PRHDT and CDR2 FYEKMQ (reference sequence). This CDR3 contains 14 residues. Here the CDR3 reads CASSSQGADEKLFF. The CDR3, as DNA: TGTGCCAGCAGCTCGCAGGGGGCTGATGAAAAACTGTTTTTT.

The chain has TRBV2 and TRBJ1-5; 7 bases are shared with TRBD1. Trimming at V came to 1 base and at J to 5 bases, leaving 2 bases not matched to a gene. Looked up from germline, CDR1 is SNHLY and CDR2 is FYNNEI. The CDR3 has 14 amino acids. DNA of the CDR3: TGTGCCAGCAGTGAAGGCAGGGGGGATCAGCCCCAGCATTTT. Amino acid sequence: CASSEGRGDQPQHF.

The rearrangement joins TRBV4-1 to TRBJ2-7; D call uncertain. The CDR3 is 13 residues long. Germline-derived CDR1 and CDR2 are MGHRA and YSYEKL. Trimming cost V 0 bases and J 7 bases, with 10 bases left between them. CDR3 sequence: CASSQEGRQEQYF. The CDR3 DNA follows: TGCGCCAGCAGCCAAGAAGGCAGGCAGGAGCAGTACTTC.

V usage is TRBV6-1 and J usage is TRBJ2-7; no definite D call. Germline CDR1 reads MNHNS; CDR2 reads SASEGT. V was shortened by 7 bases and J by 0 bases, with 10 bases between the two germline ends. CDR3 length: 13 amino acids. The CDR3 coding sequence is TGTGCCAGCACCCGCCGAGACTCCTACGAGCAGTACTTC. Protein: CASTRRDSYEQYF.

Only a few counts were recorded for this clonotype. J is TRBJ2-2 and V is TRBV5-1; D is uncertain. There are 12 residues in the CDR3. The germline V gene encodes CDR1 SGHRS and CDR2 YFSETQ. V was cut by 5 bases and J by 1 base, with 3 bases left in between. CDR3 protein: CASRENTGELFF. CDR3 DNA sequence: TGCGCCAGCAGGGAGAACACCGGGGAGCTGTTTTTT. Supplemented by reference TRBV5-1 and TRBJ2-2, the full variable domain reads KAGVTQTPRYLIKTRGQQVTLSCSPISGHRSVSWYQQTPGQGLQFLFEYFSETQRNKGNFPGRFSGRQFSNSRSEMNVSTLELGDSALYLCASRENTGELFFGEGSRLTVL.